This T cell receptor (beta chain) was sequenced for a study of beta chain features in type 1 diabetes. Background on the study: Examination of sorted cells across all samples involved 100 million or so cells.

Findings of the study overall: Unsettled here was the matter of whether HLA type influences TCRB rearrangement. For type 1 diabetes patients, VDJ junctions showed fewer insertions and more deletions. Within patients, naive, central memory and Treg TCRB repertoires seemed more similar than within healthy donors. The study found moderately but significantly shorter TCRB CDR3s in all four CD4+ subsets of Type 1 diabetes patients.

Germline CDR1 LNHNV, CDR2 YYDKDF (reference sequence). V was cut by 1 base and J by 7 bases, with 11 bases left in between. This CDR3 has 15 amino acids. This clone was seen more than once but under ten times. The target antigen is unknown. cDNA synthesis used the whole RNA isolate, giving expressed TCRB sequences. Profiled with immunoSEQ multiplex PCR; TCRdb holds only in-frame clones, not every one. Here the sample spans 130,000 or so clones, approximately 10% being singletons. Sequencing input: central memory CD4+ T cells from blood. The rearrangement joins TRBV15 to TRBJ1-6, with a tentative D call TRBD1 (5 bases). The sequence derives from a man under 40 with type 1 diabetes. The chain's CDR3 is CATSRVGAGNSPLHF. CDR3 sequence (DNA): TGTGCCACCAGCAGAGTAGGGGCAGGGAATTCACCCCTCCACTTT. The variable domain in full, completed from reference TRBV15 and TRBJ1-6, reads DAMVIQNPRYQVTQFGKPVTLSCSQTLNHNVMYWYQQKSSQAPKLLFHYYDKDFNNEADTPDNFQSRRPNTSFCFLDIRSPGLGDTAMYLCATSRVGAGNSPLHFGNGTRLTVT.